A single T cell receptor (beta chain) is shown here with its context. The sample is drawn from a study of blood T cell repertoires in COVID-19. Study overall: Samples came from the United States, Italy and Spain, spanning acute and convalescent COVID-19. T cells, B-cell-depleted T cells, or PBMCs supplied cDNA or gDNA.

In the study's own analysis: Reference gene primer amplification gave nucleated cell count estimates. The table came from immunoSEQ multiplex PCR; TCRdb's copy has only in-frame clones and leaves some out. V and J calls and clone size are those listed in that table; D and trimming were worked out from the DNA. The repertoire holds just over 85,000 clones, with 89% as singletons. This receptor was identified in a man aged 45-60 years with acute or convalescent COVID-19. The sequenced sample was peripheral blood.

The CDR3 DNA reads TGTGCCACCAGTACGACAGGGTTGAACACTGAAGCTTTCTTT. Translation gives CATSTTGLNTEAFF. The chain employs TRBV15 and TRBJ1-1; 7 nucleotides agree with TRBD1. Germline-derived CDR1 and CDR2 are LNHNV and YYDKDF (reference sequence). The CDR3 is made up of 14 amino acids. The V and J ends lost 6 bases and 0 bases, in that order; junction bases with no gene match: 4.